One T cell receptor (beta chain) is described in this entry. The antigen is not known. Sequenced by immunoSEQ multiplex PCR; TCRdb stores in-frame clones only, minus some. The data show approximately 50,000 clones, approximately 90% seen once. The data stem from a study of T cells in localized non-small cell lung cancer. Overall study results and limits: Detection in adjacent lung was observed for a median about 50 of the top 100 tumor clones. Heterogeneity cannot be ruled out, as sequencing used one tumor region only. In the blood, greater T cell density corresponded to longer overall survival.

Looked up from germline, CDR1 is MDHEN and CDR2 is SYDVKM. Trimming cost V 3 bases and J 2 bases; bases outside gene matches: 6. CDR3 length: 15 residues. The sequencing used PBMCs, collected before any cancer treatment. This clonotype was obtained from a man aged 40 to 69 with stage II lung adenocarcinoma. This chain links TRBV28 with TRBJ2-5; 7 bases line up with TRBD1. The CDR3 nucleotides read TGTGCCAGCAGTTTGTCAGGGGGAGCACAAGAGACCCAGTACTTC. Its protein product is CASSLSGGAQETQYF.